The rows below give T cell receptor beta chains drawn from one sample of a study of shared clonotypes between healthy human individuals. Data came from immunoSEQ multiplex PCR; TCRdb stores just in-frame clones and leaves some out. The sample has some 2,500,000 clones, roughly 90% seen once. Material: naive CD4+ T cells from PBMCs. Source of these receptors: a man aged 18-30 years in good health. Some clones in this sample may be carry-over from other donors' samples. Both conserved end residues are part of each CDR3. The D gene is left open where the match is weak. The listing skips clone size in some rows; elsewhere it reads once, few, many or a size class.

>NA|TRBJ2-2|NA|TRBV6-1
CASSDSPLRELFF
TGTGCCAGCAGTGATTCCCCTCTACGGGAGCTGTTTTTT
>NA|TRBJ2-7|NA|TRBV14
CASSPGIYEQYF
TGTGCCAGCAGCCCGGGCATCTACGAGCAGTACTTC
>NA|TRBJ2-7|NA|TRBV19
CASTKLTYEQYF
TGTGCCAGTACGAAGCTTACCTACGAGCAGTACTTC
>NA|TRBJ1-5|NA|TRBV6-1
CASSAGGWEPQHF
TGTGCCAGCAGTGCTGGGGGCTGGGAACCCCAGCATTTT
>NA|TRBJ1-2|NA|TRBV28
CASSLLPPGGGYTF
TGTGCCAGCAGTTTACTGCCCCCGGGGGGTGGCTACACCTTC
>NA|TRBJ2-1|NA|TRBV11-2
CASSLDRGSEQFF
TGTGCCAGCAGCTTAGATCGCGGCAGTGAGCAGTTCTTC
>NA|TRBJ2-1|TRBD2|TRBV4-2
CASSRQASGRGITYNEQFF
TGTGCCAGCAGCCGTCAGGCCAGCGGGAGGGGGATAACCTACAATGAGCAGTTCTTC
>NA|TRBJ1-2|TRBD1|TRBV28
CASRRRTGFYANYGYTF
TGTGCCAGCCGCCGCCGGACAGGCTTTTATGCGAACTATGGCTACACCTTC
>NA|TRBJ2-1|NA|TRBV5-1
CASSPGDPAGEQFF
TGCGCCAGCAGCCCAGGGGACCCCGCCGGGGAGCAGTTCTTC
>NA|TRBJ2-7|NA|TRBV27
CASSQQGGTYEQYF
TGTGCCAGCAGCCAACAGGGAGGGACCTACGAGCAGTACTTC
>NA|TRBJ2-2|NA|TRBV19
CASTPSRRSRTGELFF
TGTGCCAGTACCCCAAGTAGGAGGAGCCGCACCGGGGAGCTGTTTTTT
>few|TRBJ1-1|NA|TRBV29-1
CSVSRTEAFF
TGCAGCGTTTCGAGGACTGAAGCTTTCTTT
>NA|TRBJ2-7|NA|TRBV28
CQVGRGSYEQYF
TGTCAGGTAGGGCGGGGATCCTACGAGCAGTACTTC
>NA|TRBJ2-1|NA|TRBV29-1
CSVAGSGRASYNEQFF
TGCAGCGTCGCTGGATCGGGCAGGGCCTCCTACAATGAGCAGTTCTTC
>NA|TRBJ2-7|NA|TRBV9
CASSVEAGEQYF
TGTGCCAGCAGCGTAGAAGCGGGCGAGCAGTACTTC
>few|TRBJ1-5|NA|TRBV30
CAWSGWNGNQPQHF
TGTGCCTGGAGTGGGTGGAACGGCAATCAGCCCCAGCATTTT
>NA|TRBJ1-1|NA|TRBV2
CASSEIQLNTEAFF
TGTGCCAGCAGTGAAATCCAGCTGAACACTGAAGCTTTCTTT
>NA|TRBJ1-5|TRBD1|TRBV23-1
CASSQRTGEPSNQPQHF
TGCGCCAGCAGTCAAAGGACAGGGGAACCGAGCAATCAGCCCCAGCATTTT
>NA|TRBJ2-7|TRBD1|TRBV7-6
CASSREDRAYEQYF
TGTGCCAGCAGCCGCGAAGACAGGGCCTACGAGCAGTACTTC
>NA|TRBJ2-1|NA|TRBV6-5
CASSYSGWGNEQFF
TGTGCCAGCAGTTACTCAGGATGGGGCAATGAGCAGTTCTTC